A selection of T cell receptor beta chains follows, all from one sample in a study of CD8 T cells in ankylosing spondylitis. One entry per CDR3 protein, called by TCRdb with MiXCR from the 5' RACE reads. The table lists 240,000 or so distinct CDR3 sequences, about 11% of them singletons. Material for sequencing was blood, either unsorted or a sorted T cell fraction (not recorded which). The receptors originated from a male donor with ankylosing spondylitis or in good health (not recorded which). Each CDR3 is given with its conserved first and last residue. The D gene is left open where the match is weak. The listing skips clone size in some rows; elsewhere it reads once, few, many or a size class.

TRBD2	TRBJ2-5	13	TRBV20-1	many	CSGTAGVGETQYF	TGCAGTGGGACAGCGGGAGTTGGGGAGACCCAGTACTTC
-	TRBJ2-5	15	TRBV7-7	-	CASSQEWDRWETQYF	TGTGCCAGCAGCCAGGAGTGGGACCGGTGGGAGACCCAGTACTTC
-	TRBJ2-5	15	TRBV7-3	-	CASSKGVGRQETQYF	TGTGCCAGCAGCAAAGGGGTGGGGCGTCAAGAGACCCAGTACTTC
TRBD2	TRBJ2-1	14	TRBV20-1	few	CSALSGGGNNEQFF	TGCAGTGCTTTAAGCGGGGGGGGAAACAATGAGCAGTTCTTC
-	TRBJ1-1	12	TRBV10-1	-	CASSDGGTEAFF	TGCGCCAGCAGTGATGGGGGCACTGAAGCTTTCTTT
TRBD2	TRBJ2-3	14	TRBV18	-	CASSPSGRQDTQYF	TGTGCCAGCTCACCCAGCGGGAGGCAAGATACGCAGTATTTT
-	TRBJ2-5	14	TRBV7-9	few	CASSFATVQETQYF	TGTGCCAGCAGCTTTGCGACAGTCCAAGAGACCCAGTACTTC
-	TRBJ1-5	13	TRBV4-1	many	CASSQKVYQPQHF	TGCGCCAGCAGCCAAAAGGTTTATCAGCCCCAGCATTTT
-	TRBJ1-1	17	TRBV7-9	few	CASSLVQGIGMNTEAFF	TGTGCCAGCAGCTTAGTTCAGGGGATAGGGATGAACACTGAAGCTTTCTTT
-	TRBJ2-4	13	TRBV5-5	few	CASSLAEGNIQYF	TGTGCCAGCAGCTTGGCAGAGGGAAACATTCAGTACTTC
-	TRBJ1-5	16	TRBV6-5	-	CASSSPGSASNQPQHF	TGTGCCAGCAGTTCCCCGGGGAGTGCGAGCAATCAGCCCCAGCATTTT
-	TRBJ2-7	16	TRBV5-1	many	CASSWDGQFLSYEQYF	TGCGCCAGCAGCTGGGACGGTCAGTTCCTTTCCTACGAGCAGTACTTC
-	TRBJ2-7	14	TRBV5-1	many	CASSLRTPSYEQYF	TGCGCCAGCAGCTTGCGGACTCCTTCCTACGAGCAGTACTTC
-	TRBJ2-7	15	TRBV5-1	-	CASSSSPAATYEQYF	TGCGCCAGCAGCTCCAGCCCCGCGGCGACCTACGAGCAGTACTTC
-	TRBJ1-5	14	TRBV10-2	many	CATQLDVSGQPQHF	TGCGCCACCCAACTCGACGTCTCGGGTCAGCCCCAGCATTTT
-	TRBJ2-3	13	TRBV5-1	many	CASSLAGPDTQYF	TGCGCCAGCAGCCTTGCAGGGCCGGATACGCAGTATTTT
TRBD2	TRBJ2-1	16	TRBV9	many	CASSLTSGRAYNEQFF	TGTGCCAGCAGCCTCACTAGCGGGAGGGCCTACAATGAGCAGTTCTTC
TRBD1	TRBJ2-1	13	TRBV6-6	many	CASRAPGGHEQFF	TGTGCCAGCAGAGCTCCAGGGGGCCATGAGCAGTTCTTC
TRBD1	TRBJ2-2	16	TRBV5-1	few	CASSWTGTGVTGELFF	TGCGCCAGCAGCTGGACCGGGACAGGGGTAACCGGGGAGCTGTTTTTT
-	TRBJ1-4	13	TRBV19	-	CASSRTPAEKLFF	TGTGCCAGTAGCCGGACGCCTGCTGAAAAACTGTTTTTT
-	TRBJ1-1	12	TRBV20-1	-	CSARDGGVEAFF	TGCAGTGCTAGAGATGGAGGGGTTGAAGCTTTCTTT
-	TRBJ2-2	16	TRBV25-1	-	CASRPDWSGGTGELFF	TGTGCCAGCAGACCAGACTGGAGCGGCGGCACCGGGGAGCTGTTTTTT
-	TRBJ2-3	15	TRBV6-1	many	CASSTDLRSTDTQYF	TGTGCCAGCAGCACCGACCTCCGAAGCACAGATACGCAGTATTTT
-	TRBJ2-2	14	TRBV20-1	-	CSVFRGIGTGELFF	TGCAGTGTCTTTCGGGGGATCGGGACCGGGGAGCTGTTTTTT
TRBD1	TRBJ2-2	17	TRBV12-3/TRBV12-4	many	CASIGRVDRAWGGELFF	TGTGCCAGCATCGGAAGAGTCGACAGGGCGTGGGGCGGGGAGCTGTTTTTT
TRBD1	TRBJ2-1	14	TRBV20-1	-	CSAGGGTGGDEQFF	TGCAGTGCCGGAGGGGGGACAGGGGGGGATGAGCAGTTCTTC
TRBD2	TRBJ2-1	12	TRBV3-1	few	CASSQVGTSAFF	TGTGCCAGCAGCCAAGTAGGGACTAGCGCCTTCTTC
TRBD1	TRBJ2-3	15	TRBV2	-	CASREPGQPTDTQYF	TGTGCCAGCAGAGAACCGGGACAGCCGACAGATACGCAGTATTTT